The clone carrying this T cell receptor beta chain was observed a few times. The antigen is undetermined. These data are taken from a study of CD8 T cells in ankylosing spondylitis. Study-level points and caveats: Earlier literature documents some of the motif variants in reactive arthritis synovial fluid and blood. Among TCR beta sequences, a motif of several highly homologous variants appeared characteristic of ankylosing spondylitis blood.

Molecular-barcoded quantitative 5'-RACE produced these TCR beta libraries. Each CDR3 protein is one row after TCRdb ran MiXCR on the 5' RACE reads. The sample holds around 100,000 distinct CDR3 sequences, less than 25% seen once. Germline CDR1 and CDR2: ENHRY and SYGVKD. V lost 5 bases and J 5 bases, leaving 21 bases between the germline ends. This CDR3 is 16 amino acids long. This chain connects TRBV10-3 to TRBJ2-5; a weak D match, TRBD2 (6 bases). This receptor was identified in a male donor with ankylosing spondylitis. Sequencing was done on a sample of synovial fluid, either unsorted or a sorted T cell fraction (not recorded which). CDR3 bases: TGTGCCATCAGTAGATCGCAGGAGGGGTTGGAGGAGACCCAGTACTTC. This encodes CAISRSQEGLEETQYF.